This entry concerns a single TCR beta chain. Its target is not known. The sample belongs to a study of T cell responses to AZD1222 COVID-19 vaccine. The J segment lost 7 bases and the V segment lost 1 base, leaving 9 bases of the junction unmatched. The CDR3 extends over 18 amino acids. CDR1 and CDR2 from the germline V gene are SGHVS and FNYEAQ. Findings of the study overall: Donor demographics were predominantly white British with a female majority; clonal diversity may be underestimated. Receipt of two AZD1222 doses was followed by a rise in Spike-specific TCR breadth and depth.

Repertoires were generated with immunoSEQ multiplex PCR, while TCRdb's copy carries only in-frame clones and drops some. The table has roughly 140,000 clones, just under 95% seen once. The gene calls are TRBV7-6 and TRBJ2-1; 14 bases are shared with TRBD2. The sequence came from an adult who had recovered from COVID-19. Source: peripheral blood, taken after recovery from COVID-19. Written as DNA, the CDR3 is TGTGCCAGCAGCTTAGTCGGGACTAGCGGGAGACTTGTGAATGAGCAGTTCTTC. Translated, it gives CASSLVGTSGRLVNEQFF.